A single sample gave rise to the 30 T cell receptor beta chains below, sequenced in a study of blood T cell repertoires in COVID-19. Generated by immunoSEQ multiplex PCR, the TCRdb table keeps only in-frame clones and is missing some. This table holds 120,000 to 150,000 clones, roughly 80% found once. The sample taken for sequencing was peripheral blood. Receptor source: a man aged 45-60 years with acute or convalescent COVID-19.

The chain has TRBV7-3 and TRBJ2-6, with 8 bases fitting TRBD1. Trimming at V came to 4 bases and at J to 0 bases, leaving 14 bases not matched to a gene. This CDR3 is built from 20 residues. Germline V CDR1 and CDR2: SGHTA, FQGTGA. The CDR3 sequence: CASSYYGPGQESSGANVLTF. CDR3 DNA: TGTGCCAGCAGCTACTATGGGCCGGGACAGGAGTCCTCTGGGGCCAACGTCCTGACTTTC.

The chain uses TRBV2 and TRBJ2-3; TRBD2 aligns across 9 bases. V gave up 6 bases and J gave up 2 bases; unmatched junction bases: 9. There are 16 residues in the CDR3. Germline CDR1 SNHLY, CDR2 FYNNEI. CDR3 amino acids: CASRQTGLASTDTQYF. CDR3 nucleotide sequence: TGTGCCAGCAGACAAACGGGACTAGCTTCCACAGATACGCAGTATTTT.

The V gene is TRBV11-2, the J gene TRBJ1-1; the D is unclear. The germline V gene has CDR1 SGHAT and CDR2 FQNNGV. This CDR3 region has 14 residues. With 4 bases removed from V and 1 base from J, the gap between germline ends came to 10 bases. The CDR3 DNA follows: TGTGCCAGCAGCTCGCCCCGAGGGAACACTGAAGCTTTCTTT. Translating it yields CASSSPRGNTEAFF.

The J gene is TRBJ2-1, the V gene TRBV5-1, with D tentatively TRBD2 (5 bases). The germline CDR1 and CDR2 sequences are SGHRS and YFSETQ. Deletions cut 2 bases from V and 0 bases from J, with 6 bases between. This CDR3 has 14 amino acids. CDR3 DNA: TGCGCCAGCAGCTTCGGGGACTCCTACAATGAGCAGTTCTTC. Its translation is CASSFGDSYNEQFF.

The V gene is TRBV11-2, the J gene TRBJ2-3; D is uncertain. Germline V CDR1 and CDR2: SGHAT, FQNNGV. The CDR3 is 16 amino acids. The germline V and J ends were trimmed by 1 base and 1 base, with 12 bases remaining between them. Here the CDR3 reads CASSLAARKGTDTQYF. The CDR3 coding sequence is TGTGCCAGCAGCTTAGCTGCCAGGAAAGGCACAGATACGCAGTATTTT.

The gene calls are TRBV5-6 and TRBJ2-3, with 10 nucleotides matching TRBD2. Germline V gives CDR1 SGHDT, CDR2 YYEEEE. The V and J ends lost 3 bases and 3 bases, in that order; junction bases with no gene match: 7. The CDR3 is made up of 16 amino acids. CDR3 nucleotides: TGTGCCAGCAGCTGGGGTAGCGGGGGGATTACAGATACGCAGTATTTT. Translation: CASSWGSGGITDTQYF.

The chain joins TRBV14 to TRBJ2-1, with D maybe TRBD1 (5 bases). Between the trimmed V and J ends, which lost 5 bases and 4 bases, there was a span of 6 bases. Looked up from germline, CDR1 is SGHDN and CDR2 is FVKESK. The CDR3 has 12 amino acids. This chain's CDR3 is CASSDRYNEQFF. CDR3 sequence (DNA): TGTGCCAGCAGCGACAGATACAATGAGCAGTTCTTC.

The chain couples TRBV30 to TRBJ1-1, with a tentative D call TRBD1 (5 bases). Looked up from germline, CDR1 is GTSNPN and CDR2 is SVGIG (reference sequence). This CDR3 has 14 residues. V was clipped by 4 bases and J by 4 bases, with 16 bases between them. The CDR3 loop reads CAWTPLGGGTEAFF. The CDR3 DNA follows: TGTGCCTGGACCCCCTTGGGGGGGGGCACTGAAGCTTTCTTT.

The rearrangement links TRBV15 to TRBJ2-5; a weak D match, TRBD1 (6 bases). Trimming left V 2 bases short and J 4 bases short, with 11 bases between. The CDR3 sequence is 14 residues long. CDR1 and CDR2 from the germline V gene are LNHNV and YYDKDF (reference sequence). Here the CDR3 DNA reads TGTGCCACCAGCAGATATTCACAGGGAGAGACCCAGTACTTC. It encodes CATSRYSQGETQYF. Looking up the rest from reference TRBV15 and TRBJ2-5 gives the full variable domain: DAMVIQNPRYQVTQFGKPVTLSCSQTLNHNVMYWYQQKSSQAPKLLFHYYDKDFNNEADTPDNFQSRRPNTSFCFLDIRSPGLGDTAMYLCATSRYSQGETQYFGPGTRLLVL.

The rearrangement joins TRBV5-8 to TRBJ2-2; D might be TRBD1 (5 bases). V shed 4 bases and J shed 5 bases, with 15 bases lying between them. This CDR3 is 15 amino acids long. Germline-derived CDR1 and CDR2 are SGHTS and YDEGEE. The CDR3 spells CASSPVQGYTGELFF. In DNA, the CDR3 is TGTGCCAGCAGCCCCGTCCAGGGCTATACCGGGGAGCTGTTTTTT.

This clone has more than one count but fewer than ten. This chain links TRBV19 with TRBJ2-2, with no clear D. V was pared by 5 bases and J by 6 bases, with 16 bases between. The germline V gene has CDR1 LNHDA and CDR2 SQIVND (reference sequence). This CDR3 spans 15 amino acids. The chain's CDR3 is CASSWAPARAGELFF. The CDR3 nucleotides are TGTGCCAGTAGTTGGGCCCCCGCTCGAGCCGGGGAGCTGTTTTTT.

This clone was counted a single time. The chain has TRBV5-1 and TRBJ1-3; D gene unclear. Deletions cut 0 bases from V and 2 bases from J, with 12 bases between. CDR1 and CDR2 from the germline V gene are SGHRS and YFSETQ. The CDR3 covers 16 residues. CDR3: CASSLAGSGAGNTIYF. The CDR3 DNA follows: TGCGCCAGCAGCTTGGCGGGGTCCGGGGCTGGAAACACCATATATTTT.

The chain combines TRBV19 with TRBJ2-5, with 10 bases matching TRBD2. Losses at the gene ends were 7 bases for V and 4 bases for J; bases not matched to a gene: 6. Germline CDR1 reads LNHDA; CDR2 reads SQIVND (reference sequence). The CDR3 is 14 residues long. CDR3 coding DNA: TGTGCCAGTAAAGCGGGGGGGCCGCGAGAGACCCAGTACTTC. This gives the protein CASKAGGPRETQYF.

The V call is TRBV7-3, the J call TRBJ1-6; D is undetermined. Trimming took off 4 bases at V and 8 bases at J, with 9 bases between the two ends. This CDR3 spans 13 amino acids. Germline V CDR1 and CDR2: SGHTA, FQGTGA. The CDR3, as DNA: TGTGCCAGCAGCTCCCAGACTGATTCACCCCTCCACTTT. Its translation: CASSSQTDSPLHF.

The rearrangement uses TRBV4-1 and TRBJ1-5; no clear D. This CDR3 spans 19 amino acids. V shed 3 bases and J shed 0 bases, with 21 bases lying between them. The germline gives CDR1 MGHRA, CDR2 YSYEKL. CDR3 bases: TGCGCCAGCAGCCACGGGGAGAACCGGGCGAGCTATAGCAATCAGCCCCAGCATTTT. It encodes CASSHGENRASYSNQPQHF.

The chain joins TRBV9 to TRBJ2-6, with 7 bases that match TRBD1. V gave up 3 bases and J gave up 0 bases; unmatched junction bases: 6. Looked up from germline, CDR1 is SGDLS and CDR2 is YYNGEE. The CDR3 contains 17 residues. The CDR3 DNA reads TGTGCCAGCAGCGAGGGGGACAGCGGCTCTGGGGCCAACGTCCTGACTTTC. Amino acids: CASSEGDSGSGANVLTF.

The CDR3 DNA follows: TGCGCCAGCAGCTTCAACAGGGGTGAGCAGTTCTTC. Translation gives CASSFNRGEQFF. The V gene is TRBV5-1, the J gene TRBJ2-1; TRBD1 aligns across 7 bases. The CDR3 runs 12 residues. With 2 bases clipped from V and 9 bases from J, the junction kept 2 bases outside the gene matches. Germline CDR1 and CDR2: SGHRS and YFSETQ.

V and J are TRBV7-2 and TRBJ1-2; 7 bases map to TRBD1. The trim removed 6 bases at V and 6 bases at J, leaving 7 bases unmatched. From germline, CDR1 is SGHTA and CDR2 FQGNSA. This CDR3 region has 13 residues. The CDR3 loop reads CASSLRGPDGYTF. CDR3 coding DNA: TGTGCCAGCAGTTTGAGGGGGCCTGATGGCTACACCTTC.

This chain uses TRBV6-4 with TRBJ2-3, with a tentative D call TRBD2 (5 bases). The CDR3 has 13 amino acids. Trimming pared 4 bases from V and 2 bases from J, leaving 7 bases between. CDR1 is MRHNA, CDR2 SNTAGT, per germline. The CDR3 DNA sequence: TGTGCCAGCAGTGTGGAGGACACAGATACGCAGTATTTT. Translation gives CASSVEDTDTQYF.

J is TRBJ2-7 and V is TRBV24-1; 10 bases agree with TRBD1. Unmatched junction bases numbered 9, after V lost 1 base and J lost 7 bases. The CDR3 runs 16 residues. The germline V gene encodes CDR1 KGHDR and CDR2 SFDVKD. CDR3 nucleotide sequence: TGTGCCACCAGTGATTTCAGGGACAGGGGTCTAAGAGAGCAGTACGTC. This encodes CATSDFRDRGLREQYV.

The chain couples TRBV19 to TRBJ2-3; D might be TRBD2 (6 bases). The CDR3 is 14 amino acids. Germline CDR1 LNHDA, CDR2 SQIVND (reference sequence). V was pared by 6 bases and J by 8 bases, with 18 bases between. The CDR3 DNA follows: TGTGCCAGTAGCACCCCCGGACCCGGGAGTACGCAGTATTTT. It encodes CASSTPGPGSTQYF.

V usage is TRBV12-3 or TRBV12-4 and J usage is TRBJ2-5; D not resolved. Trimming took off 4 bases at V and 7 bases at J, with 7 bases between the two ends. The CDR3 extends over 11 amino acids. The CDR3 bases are TGTGCCAGCAGTTCATCCAGGACCCAGTACTTC. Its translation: CASSSSRTQYF.

The CDR3 DNA follows: TGCGCCAGCAGCTTCATGGGGGGACGTGAGTTGTACGAGCAGTACTTC. It codes for CASSFMGGRELYEQYF. This rearrangement joins TRBV5-1 to TRBJ2-7, with D perhaps matching TRBD2 (6 bases). CDR3 length equals 16 residues. The germline CDR1 and CDR2 sequences are SGHRS and YFSETQ. V lost 2 bases, J lost 4 bases, and 19 bases lay in between.

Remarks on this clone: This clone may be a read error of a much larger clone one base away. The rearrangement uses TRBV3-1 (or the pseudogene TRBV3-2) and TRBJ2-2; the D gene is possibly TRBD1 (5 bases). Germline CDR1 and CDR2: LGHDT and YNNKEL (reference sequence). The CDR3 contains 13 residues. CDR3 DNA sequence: TGTGTCAGCAGCCAAGATCAGGGTTCAGTCCTGTTTTTT. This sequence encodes CVSSQDQGSVLFF.

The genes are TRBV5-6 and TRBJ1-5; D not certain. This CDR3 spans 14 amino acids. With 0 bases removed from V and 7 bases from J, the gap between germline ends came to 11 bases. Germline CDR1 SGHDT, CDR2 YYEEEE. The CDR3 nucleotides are TGTGCCAGCAGCTTGGGACACCCCGAGCAGCCCCAGCATTTT. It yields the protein CASSLGHPEQPQHF.

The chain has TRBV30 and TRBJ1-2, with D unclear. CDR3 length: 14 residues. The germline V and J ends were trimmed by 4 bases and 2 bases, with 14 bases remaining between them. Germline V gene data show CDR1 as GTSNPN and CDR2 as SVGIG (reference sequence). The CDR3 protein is CAWNNPEVNYGYTF. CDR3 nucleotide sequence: TGTGCCTGGAACAACCCCGAAGTCAACTATGGCTACACCTTC.

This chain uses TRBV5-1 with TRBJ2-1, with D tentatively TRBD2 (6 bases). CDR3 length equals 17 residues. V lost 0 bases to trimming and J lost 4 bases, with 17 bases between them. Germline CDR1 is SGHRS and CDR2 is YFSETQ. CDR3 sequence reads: CASSLDGGVERYNEQFF. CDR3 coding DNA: TGCGCCAGCAGCTTGGATGGAGGGGTAGAAAGGTACAATGAGCAGTTCTTC.

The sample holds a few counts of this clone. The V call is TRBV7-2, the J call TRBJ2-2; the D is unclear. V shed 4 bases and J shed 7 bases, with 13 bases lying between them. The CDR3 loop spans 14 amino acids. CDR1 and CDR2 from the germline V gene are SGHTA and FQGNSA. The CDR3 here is CASSSRLGRGELFF. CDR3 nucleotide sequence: TGTGCCAGCAGCTCTCGACTTGGCCGCGGGGAGCTGTTTTTT.

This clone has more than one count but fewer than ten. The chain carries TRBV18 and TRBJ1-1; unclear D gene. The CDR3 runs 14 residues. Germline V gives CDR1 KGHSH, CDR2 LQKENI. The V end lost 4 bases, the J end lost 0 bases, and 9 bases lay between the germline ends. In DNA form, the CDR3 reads TGTGCCAGCTCACAGGCGAGGATGAACACTGAAGCTTTCTTT. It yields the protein CASSQARMNTEAFF.

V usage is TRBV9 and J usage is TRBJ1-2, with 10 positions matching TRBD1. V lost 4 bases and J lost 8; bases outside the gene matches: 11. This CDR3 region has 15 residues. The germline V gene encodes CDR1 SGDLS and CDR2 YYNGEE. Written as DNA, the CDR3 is TGTGCCAGCAGCCCTAGCATCGACAGGGGGCGAGGCTACACCTTC. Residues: CASSPSIDRGRGYTF.